The 7 T cell receptor beta chains below were found in one sample sequenced in a study of blood T cell repertoires in COVID-19. Libraries were prepared by immunoSEQ multiplex PCR; TCRdb keeps only in-frame clonotypes and omits some of them. The sample yields 250,000 to 300,000 clones, over 70% seen once. Input material: peripheral blood. The receptors stem from a man at least 80 years old with acute or convalescent COVID-19.

This clone was seen just once. This chain links TRBV7-9 with TRBJ2-3; 13 bases match TRBD2. The CDR3 consists of 17 residues. V trimming: 2 bases; J trimming: 2 bases; junction bases outside the gene matches: 4. Looked up from germline, CDR1 is SEHNR and CDR2 is FQNEAQ (reference sequence). The DNA of the CDR3 is TGTGCCAGCAGCTTAACTAGCGGGGGGGCTTCCACAGATACGCAGTATTTT. The encoded protein is CASSLTSGGASTDTQYF.

The J gene is TRBJ2-3, the V gene TRBV6-5; TRBD1 matches at 7 bases. Germline assignment: CDR1 MNHEY and CDR2 SVGAGI. The V gene end was trimmed by 6 bases and the J gene end by 3 bases; junction bases not matched to a gene: 9. This CDR3 is built from 15 residues. The CDR3 is CASSLGQALTDTQYF. The DNA of the CDR3 is TGTGCCAGCAGCTTAGGACAGGCTTTGACAGATACGCAGTATTTT.

This rearrangement joins TRBV18 to TRBJ2-5; no firm D call. V lost 3 bases to trimming and J lost 2 bases, with 7 bases between them. This CDR3 is built from 13 residues. The germline V gene has CDR1 KGHSH and CDR2 LQKENI. Written as DNA, the CDR3 is TGTGCCAGCTCACCGAACGGGCAAGAGACCCAGTACTTC. Its protein is CASSPNGQETQYF.

This clone showed up just once. The chain combines TRBV6-5 with TRBJ1-2, with D uncertain. Trimming left V 0 bases short and J 5 bases short, with 10 bases between. Germline V CDR1 and CDR2: MNHEY, SVGAGI. The CDR3 length is 14 residues. CDR3 loop: CASSYSPGGYGYTF. The CDR3 region has the DNA TGTGCCAGCAGTTACTCCCCGGGAGGGTATGGCTACACCTTC.

The V and J genes are TRBV7-9 and TRBJ2-2; D unclear. This CDR3 is 12 amino acids long. Germline lookup yields CDR1 SEHNR and CDR2 FQNEAQ (reference sequence). V was pared by 7 bases and J by 4 bases, with 7 bases between. The CDR3 DNA sequence: TGTGCCAGCAAGCAGGTCACCGGGGAGCTGTTTTTT. This translates into CASKQVTGELFF.

The chain links TRBV30 to TRBJ1-5; a weak D match, TRBD1 (6 bases). CDR3 length: 14 amino acids. In germline, CDR1 is GTSNPN, CDR2 SVGIG (reference sequence). Trimming took 6 bases from V and 4 from J, leaving 16 bases between them. The DNA for the CDR3 is TGTGCCTGTACCGAACAGGGATCAAATCAGCCCCAGCATTTT. This encodes CACTEQGSNQPQHF.

This chain uses TRBV6-1 with TRBJ1-2; tentatively, D is TRBD1 (6 bases). Per germline, CDR1 MNHNS and CDR2 SASEGT. Trimming left V 2 bases short and J 4 bases short, with 11 bases between. This CDR3 spans 14 amino acids. The CDR3 loop reads CASSEPGHGYGYTF. The CDR3 nucleotides read TGTGCCAGCAGTGAACCGGGACACGGCTATGGCTACACCTTC.